The next 27 T cell receptor beta chains were all read from a single sample in a study of blood T cell repertoires in COVID-19. Assay used: immunoSEQ multiplex PCR; TCRdb lists only in-frame clones, some missing. The data contain fewer than 150,000 clones, 70% to 90% of them singletons. The material sequenced was peripheral blood. These receptors were taken from a woman between 50 and 59 years old who had recovered from COVID-19.

CDR3 in amino acids: CASKRGMGFYGYTF. CDR3 nucleotide sequence: TGTGCCAGTAAAAGAGGGATGGGTTTTTATGGCTACACCTTC. This sequence joins TRBV19 and TRBJ1-2; D gene unclear. With 7 bases removed from V and 5 bases from J, the gap between germline ends came to 17 bases. The CDR3 loop spans 14 amino acids. The V gene's germline CDR1 is LNHDA and CDR2 SQIVND (reference sequence).

The rearrangement uses TRBV6-6 and TRBJ2-2, with TRBD1 matching 9 bases. Germline CDR1 MNHNY, CDR2 SVGAGI (reference sequence). V trimming: 8 bases; J trimming: 5 bases; junction bases outside the gene matches: 6. This CDR3 has 14 residues. Here the CDR3 DNA reads TGTGCCAGCCGAACAGGGGGCGGAACCGGGGAGCTGTTTTTT. Protein product: CASRTGGGTGELFF.

The table lists this clone with a count of one. The gene calls are TRBV28 and TRBJ1-5; tentatively, D is TRBD1 (5 bases). Germline-derived CDR1 and CDR2 are MDHEN and SYDVKM. The V gene lost 6 bases and the J gene lost 9 bases, with 18 bases spanning the gap. This CDR3 comprises 14 residues. CDR3 sequence reads: CASSDSRWGLPQHF. CDR3 in DNA: TGTGCCAGCAGCGACAGCCGCTGGGGATTGCCCCAGCATTTT.

The chain joins TRBV13 to TRBJ1-2; tentative D call: TRBD1 (5 bases). This CDR3 is 16 amino acids long. Germline CDR1 and CDR2: PRHDT and FYEKMQ (reference sequence). Trimming left V 5 bases short and J 1 base short, with 17 bases between. The CDR3 loop is CASSNGGTVGNYGYTF. The DNA of the CDR3 is TGTGCCAGCAGCAACGGGGGGACCGTCGGTAACTATGGCTACACCTTC.

This clone was found many times. The CDR3 here is CATSREGGNQPQHF. CDR3 bases: TGTGCCACCAGCAGAGAAGGGGGCAATCAGCCCCAGCATTTT. This chain uses TRBV15 with TRBJ1-5, with D maybe TRBD1 (5 bases). The CDR3 runs 14 residues. The germline V gene encodes CDR1 LNHNV and CDR2 YYDKDF (reference sequence). The V end lost 0 bases, the J end lost 2 bases, and 5 bases lay between the germline ends.

The V call is TRBV4-1, the J call TRBJ2-4; 12 positions match TRBD2. Germline CDR1 and CDR2: MGHRA and YSYEKL. The CDR3 consists of 16 residues. J gave up 0 bases and V 5 bases, and 2 bases lay outside the gene matches. The CDR3 spells CASSTSGGLAKNIQYF. CDR3 coding DNA: TGCGCCAGCAGCACTAGCGGGGGGTTAGCCAAAAACATTCAGTACTTC.

This chain connects TRBV5-1 to TRBJ2-7, with 13 positions matching TRBD2. Germline CDR1 is SGHRS and CDR2 is YFSETQ. There are 15 residues in the CDR3. J lost 7 bases, V lost 4 bases, and 8 bases had no gene match. The CDR3 DNA reads TGCGCCAGCAGCACGGGACTAGCGGGACTCGGGGAGCAGTACTTC. This codes for CASSTGLAGLGEQYF.

V and J are TRBV7-9 and TRBJ1-3; perhaps TRBD1 as D (5 bases). The CDR3 loop spans 16 amino acids. Trimming pared 2 bases from V and 3 bases from J, leaving 14 bases between. Germline CDR1 SEHNR, CDR2 FQNEAQ (reference sequence). CDR3 nucleotides: TGTGCCAGCAGCTTAAACCAGGGAGGGAGTGGAAACACCATATATTTT. Translated: CASSLNQGGSGNTIYF. Supplemented by reference TRBV7-9 and TRBJ1-3, the full variable domain reads DTGVSQNPRHKITKRGQNVTFRCDPISEHNRLYWYRQTLGQGPEFLTYFQNEAQLEKSRLLSDRFSAERPKGSFSTLEIQRTEQGDSAMYLCASSLNQGGSGNTIYFGEGSWLTVV.

V gene TRBV3-1 (or the pseudogene TRBV3-2) combines with J gene TRBJ2-2, with unresolved D. V was shortened by 1 base and J by 2 bases, with 8 bases between the two germline ends. The CDR3 length is 15 residues. Germline CDR1 reads LGHDT; CDR2 reads YNNKEL (reference sequence). The CDR3 nucleotides are TGTGCCAGCAGCCAAGCCTCTCTTAACACCGGGGAGCTGTTTTTT. It is translated as CASSQASLNTGELFF.

The chain is built from TRBV9 and TRBJ1-4; the D is unclear. V gave up 3 bases and J gave up 4 bases, with 7 bases separating them. The germline CDR1 and CDR2 sequences are SGDLS and YYNGEE. CDR3 size: 13 residues. The CDR3 DNA reads as TGTGCCAGCAGCGCGGGAGATAATGAAAAACTGTTTTTT. It specifies CASSAGDNEKLFF.

The chain couples TRBV10-3 to TRBJ1-2, with D possibly being TRBD1 (5 bases). CDR1 ENHRY and CDR2 SYGVKD come from the germline V gene. The V and J ends lost 8 bases and 3 bases respectively, with 13 bases between them. The CDR3 is made up of 13 amino acids. CDR3 protein: CAIGREGYYGYTF. CDR3 coding DNA: TGTGCCATCGGCAGGGAAGGTTACTATGGCTACACCTTC.

In the case of this clone: Sequence at one end of the junction differs from germline and may be a read error. The V and J genes are TRBV27 and TRBJ1-2, with D perhaps matching TRBD1 (5 bases). The germline CDR1 and CDR2 sequences are MNHEY and SMNVEV (reference sequence). CDR3 length: 13 residues. The CDR3 DNA is TGTGCCAGCAGTACCGCAGGGATGTTAGGCTACATCTTC. It is translated as CASSTAGMLGYIF.

The V call is TRBV19, the J call TRBJ1-2, with 9 bases aligning to TRBD1. J gave up 4 bases and V 7 bases, and 10 bases lay outside the gene matches. The germline CDR1 and CDR2 sequences are LNHDA and SQIVND (reference sequence). CDR3 size: 15 residues. Here the CDR3 reads CASIKQGAAAYGYTF. CDR3 in DNA: TGTGCCAGTATTAAACAGGGGGCCGCCGCCTATGGCTACACCTTC.

The chain couples TRBV9 to TRBJ2-7; no reliable D call. This CDR3 has 15 amino acids. Germline-derived CDR1 and CDR2 are SGDLS and YYNGEE. V lost 0 bases, J lost 2 bases, and 12 bases lay in between. For the CDR3, the DNA is TGTGCCAGCAGCGTAGTCGGTACCCCCACCTACGAGCAGTACTTC. It encodes CASSVVGTPTYEQYF.

The V gene is TRBV11-2, the J gene TRBJ2-1; 11 nucleotides line up with TRBD2. CDR1 is SGHAT and CDR2 is FQNNGV in the germline V gene. The V and J ends lost 1 base and 9 bases, in that order; junction bases with no gene match: 5. The CDR3 loop spans 15 amino acids. The CDR3, as DNA: TGTGCCAGCAGCTTAGGTGGGACTAGCGGAACTGAGCAGTTCTTC. Its protein product is CASSLGGTSGTEQFF.

This clone has only one observation. The chain uses TRBV5-5 and TRBJ1-5; D not resolved. Germline-derived CDR1 and CDR2 are SGHKS and YYEKEE (reference sequence). The CDR3 runs 15 residues. Trimming removed 0 bases at V and 0 bases at J, with 7 bases between. The CDR3 coding sequence is TGTGCCAGCAGCTTGGCACCGAGTAGCAATCAGCCCCAGCATTTT. Translation: CASSLAPSSNQPQHF.

V gene TRBV21-1 combines with J gene TRBJ2-5; the table's D gene call, TRBD2, was not cross checked with the DNA. TRBV21-1 is a documented pseudogene. The CDR3 is made up of 14 amino acids. CDR3 residues: CASRPHGVQETQYF. The DNA for the CDR3 is TGTGCCAGCAGACCCCACGGGGTCCAAGAGACCCAGTACTTC.

The chain links TRBV7-3 to TRBJ2-5, with 13 bases that match TRBD2. Trimming removed 2 bases from V and 4 bases from J; junction bases left unmatched: 1. Germline V CDR1 and CDR2: SGHTA, FQGTGA. This CDR3 region has 15 residues. The CDR3 sequence is CASSLGLAGVETQYF. CDR3 in DNA: TGTGCCAGCAGCTTAGGACTAGCGGGAGTAGAGACCCAGTACTTC.

V and J are TRBV9 and TRBJ1-6; the D is unclear. The germline V gene has CDR1 SGDLS and CDR2 YYNGEE. CDR3 size: 14 residues. V lost 0 bases to trimming and J lost 8 bases, with 9 bases between them. In DNA form, the CDR3 reads TGTGCCAGCAGCGTAGGGGTCGGGGATTCACCCCTCCACTTT. Its protein product is CASSVGVGDSPLHF.

The CDR3 DNA is TGTGCCAGCAGTTACTCGGCCTCTGGAAACACCATATATTTT. Translated: CASSYSASGNTIYF. The rearrangement links TRBV6-5 to TRBJ1-3; D gene unclear. Deletions cut 0 bases from V and 0 bases from J, with 3 bases between. CDR3 length equals 14 residues. Looked up from germline, CDR1 is MNHEY and CDR2 is SVGAGI.

The chain uses TRBV25-1 and TRBJ1-1; D is undetermined. Germline CDR1 and CDR2: MGHDK and SYGVNS. The CDR3 has 12 residues. V was trimmed by 3 bases and J by 1 base, leaving 3 bases between them. This CDR3 is CASSDWNTEAFF. In DNA form, the CDR3 reads TGTGCCAGCAGTGACTGGAACACTGAAGCTTTCTTT. Complete variable domain (other parts from reference TRBV25-1 and TRBJ1-1): EADIYQTPRYLVIGTGKKITLECSQTMGHDKMYWYQQDPGMELHLIHYSYGVNSTEKGDLSSESTVSRIRTEHFPLTLESARPSHTSQYLCASSDWNTEAFFGQGTRLTVV.

The rearrangement joins TRBV28 to TRBJ2-1; tentatively, D is TRBD1 (5 bases). Germline lookup yields CDR1 MDHEN and CDR2 SYDVKM. CDR3 length: 12 residues. The V and J ends lost 3 bases and 8 bases respectively, with 8 bases between them. CDR3 bases: TGTGCCAGCAGTTTGCTACAGGATGAGCAGTTCTTC. Translated, it gives CASSLLQDEQFF.

Here the CDR3 DNA reads TGTGCCAGCAGCTCCCAGGGGAATGCCAACACTGAAGCTTTCTTT. This translates into CASSSQGNANTEAFF. The J gene is TRBJ1-1, the V gene TRBV11-2; TRBD1 is a possible D gene (6 bases). The CDR3 covers 15 residues. Germline-derived CDR1 and CDR2 are SGHAT and FQNNGV. V lost 4 bases to trimming and J lost 2 bases, with 14 bases between them.

The chain joins TRBV9 to TRBJ2-7; TRBD2 matches 7 bases. The CDR3 spans 14 residues. Trimming at V came to 0 bases and at J to 5 bases, leaving 5 bases not matched to a gene. Germline CDR1 reads SGDLS; CDR2 reads YYNGEE. The CDR3 coding sequence is TGTGCCAGCAGCGTAGCCAGGGAGGGTCACGAGCAGTACTTC. Its translation: CASSVAREGHEQYF.

The V call is TRBV9, the J call TRBJ2-3, with 12 bases matching TRBD1. With V trimmed by 3 bases and J by 4 bases, 3 bases remained unmatched. Germline V CDR1 and CDR2: SGDLS, YYNGEE. This CDR3 is 15 amino acids long. This chain's CDR3 is CASSARDRGPDTQYF. CDR3 nucleotide sequence: TGTGCCAGCAGCGCCCGGGACAGGGGGCCAGATACGCAGTATTTT. The full variable domain, completed using reference TRBV9 and TRBJ2-3, is DSGVTQTPKHLITATGQRVTLRCSPRSGDLSVYWYQQSLDQGLQFLIQYYNGEERAKGNILERFSAQQFPDLHSELNLSSLELGDSALYFCASSARDRGPDTQYFGPGTRLTVL.

The chain carries TRBV5-4 and TRBJ1-6, with D possibly being TRBD1 (6 bases). Germline assignment: CDR1 SGHNT and CDR2 YYREEE (reference sequence). The CDR3 consists of 14 residues. The V end lost 5 bases, the J end lost 6 bases, and 12 bases lay between the germline ends. In DNA, the CDR3 is TGTGCCAGCAGACAGGACAGTTTTAATTCACCCCTCCACTTT. Translation gives CASRQDSFNSPLHF. Together with reference TRBV5-4 and TRBJ1-6, the CDR3 gives the full variable domain: ETGVTQSPTHLIKTRGQQVTLRCSSQSGHNTVSWYQQALGQGPQFIFQYYREEENGRGNFPPRFSGLQFPNYSSELNVNALELDDSALYLCASRQDSFNSPLHFGNGTRLTVT.

The chain carries TRBV5-1 and TRBJ2-7, with D perhaps matching TRBD1 (5 bases). Germline V lookup: CDR1 SGHRS, CDR2 YFSETQ. This CDR3 spans 13 amino acids. Trimming took 3 bases from V and 6 from J, leaving 13 bases between them. The CDR3 sequence: CASSWTDSAEQYF. CDR3 bases: TGCGCCAGCAGCTGGACCGACAGCGCCGAGCAGTACTTC.